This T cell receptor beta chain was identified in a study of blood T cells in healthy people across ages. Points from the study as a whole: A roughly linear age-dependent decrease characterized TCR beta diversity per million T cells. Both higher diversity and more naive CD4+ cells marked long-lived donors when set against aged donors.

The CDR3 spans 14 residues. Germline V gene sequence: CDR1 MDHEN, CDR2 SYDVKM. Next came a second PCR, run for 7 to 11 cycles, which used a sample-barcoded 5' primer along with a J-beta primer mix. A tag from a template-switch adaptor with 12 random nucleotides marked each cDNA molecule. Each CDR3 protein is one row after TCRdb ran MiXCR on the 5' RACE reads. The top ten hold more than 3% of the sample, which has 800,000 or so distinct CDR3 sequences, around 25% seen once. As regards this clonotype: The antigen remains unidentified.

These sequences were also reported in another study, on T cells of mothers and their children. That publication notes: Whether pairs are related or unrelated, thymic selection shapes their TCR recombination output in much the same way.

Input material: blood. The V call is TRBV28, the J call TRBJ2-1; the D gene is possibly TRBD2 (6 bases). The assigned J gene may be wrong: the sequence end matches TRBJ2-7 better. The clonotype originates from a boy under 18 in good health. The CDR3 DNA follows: TGTGCCAGCAGGACCCCGGGAGAGTCCTACGAGCAGTACTTC. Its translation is CASRTPGESYEQYF.